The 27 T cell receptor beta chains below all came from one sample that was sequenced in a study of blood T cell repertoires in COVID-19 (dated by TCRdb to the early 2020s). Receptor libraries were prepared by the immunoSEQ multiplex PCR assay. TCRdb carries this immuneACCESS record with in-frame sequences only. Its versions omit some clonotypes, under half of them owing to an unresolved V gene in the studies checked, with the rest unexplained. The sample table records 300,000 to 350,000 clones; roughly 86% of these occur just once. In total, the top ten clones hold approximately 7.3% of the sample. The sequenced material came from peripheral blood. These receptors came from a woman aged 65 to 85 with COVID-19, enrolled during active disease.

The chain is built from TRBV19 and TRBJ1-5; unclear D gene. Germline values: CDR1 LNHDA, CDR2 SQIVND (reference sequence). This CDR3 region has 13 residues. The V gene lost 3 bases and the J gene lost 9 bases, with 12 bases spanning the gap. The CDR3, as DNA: TGTGCCAGTAGTATCCCCGGGTCCGGGCCCCAGCATTTT. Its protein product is CASSIPGSGPQHF.

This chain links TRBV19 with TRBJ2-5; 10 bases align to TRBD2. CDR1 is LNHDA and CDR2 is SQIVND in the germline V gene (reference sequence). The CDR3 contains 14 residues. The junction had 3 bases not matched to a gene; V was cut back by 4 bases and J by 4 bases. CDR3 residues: CASSTSGGSETQYF. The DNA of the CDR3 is TGTGCCAGTAGTACTAGCGGGGGATCAGAGACCCAGTACTTC.

This CDR3 reads CASSLAGGSNTGELFF. Written as DNA, the CDR3 is TGTGCCAGCAGCCTAGCGGGGGGATCGAACACCGGGGAGCTGTTTTTT. This chain joins TRBV3-1 (or the pseudogene TRBV3-2) and TRBJ2-2; 10 bases are shared with TRBD2. In germline, CDR1 is LGHDT, CDR2 YNNKEL (reference sequence). The CDR3 runs 16 residues. With 4 bases clipped from V and 0 bases from J, the junction kept 2 bases outside the gene matches.

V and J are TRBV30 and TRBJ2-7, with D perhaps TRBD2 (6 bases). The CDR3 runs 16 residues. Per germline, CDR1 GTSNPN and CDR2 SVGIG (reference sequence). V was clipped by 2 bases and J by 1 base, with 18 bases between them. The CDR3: CAWSWDLPLRSYEQYF. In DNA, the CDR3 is TGTGCCTGGAGTTGGGACTTGCCTTTAAGGTCCTACGAGCAGTACTTC.

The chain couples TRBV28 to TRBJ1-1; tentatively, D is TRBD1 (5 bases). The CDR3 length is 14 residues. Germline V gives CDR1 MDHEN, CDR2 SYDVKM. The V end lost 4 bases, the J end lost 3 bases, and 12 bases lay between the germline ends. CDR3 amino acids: CASSSVQGHTEAFF. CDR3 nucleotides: TGTGCCAGCAGTTCTGTTCAGGGTCACACTGAAGCTTTCTTT.

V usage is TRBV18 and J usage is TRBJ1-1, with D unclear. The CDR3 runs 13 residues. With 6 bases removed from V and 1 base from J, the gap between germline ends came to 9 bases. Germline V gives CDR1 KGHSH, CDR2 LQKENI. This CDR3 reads CASSVTGNTEAFF. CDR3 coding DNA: TGTGCCAGCTCCGTAACTGGGAACACTGAAGCTTTCTTT.

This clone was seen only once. DNA for the CDR3: TGTGCCAGCAGCGTAGGCTACAGTGACACTGAAGCTTTCTTT. It is translated as CASSVGYSDTEAFF. The chain links TRBV9 to TRBJ1-1; no definite D call. This CDR3 comprises 14 residues. Germline CDR1 reads SGDLS; CDR2 reads YYNGEE. V lost 0 bases and J lost 3, with 9 bases in between.

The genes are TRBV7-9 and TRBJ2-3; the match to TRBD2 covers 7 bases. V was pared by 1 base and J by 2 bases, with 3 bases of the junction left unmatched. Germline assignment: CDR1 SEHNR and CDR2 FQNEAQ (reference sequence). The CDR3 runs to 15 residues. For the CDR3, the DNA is TGTGCCAGCAGCTTAGTCGGGGGGTTCACAGATACGCAGTATTTT. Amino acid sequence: CASSLVGGFTDTQYF.

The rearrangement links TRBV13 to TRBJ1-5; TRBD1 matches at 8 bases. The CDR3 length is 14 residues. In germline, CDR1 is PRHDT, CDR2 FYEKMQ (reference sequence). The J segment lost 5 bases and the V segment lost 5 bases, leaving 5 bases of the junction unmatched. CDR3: CASSLGQGDQPQHF. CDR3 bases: TGTGCCAGCAGCCTCGGACAGGGCGATCAGCCCCAGCATTTT.

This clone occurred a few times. CDR3 sequence: CASTMGRYQPQHF. CDR3 coding DNA: TGTGCCAGTACGATGGGGCGATATCAGCCCCAGCATTTT. V gene TRBV19 combines with J gene TRBJ1-5; D is possibly TRBD1 (5 bases). This CDR3 comprises 13 residues. Trimming took off 7 bases at V and 5 bases at J, with 12 bases between the two ends. Germline lookup yields CDR1 LNHDA and CDR2 SQIVND (reference sequence).

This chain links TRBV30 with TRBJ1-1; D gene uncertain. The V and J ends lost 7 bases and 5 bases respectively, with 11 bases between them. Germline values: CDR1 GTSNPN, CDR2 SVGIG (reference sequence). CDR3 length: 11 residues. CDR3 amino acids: CASLRGTEAFF. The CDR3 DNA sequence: TGTGCCTCATTGCGGGGAACTGAAGCTTTCTTT. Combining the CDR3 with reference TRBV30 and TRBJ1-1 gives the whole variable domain SQTIHQWPATLVQPVGSPLSLECTVEGTSNPNLYWYRQAAGRGLQLLFYSVGIGQISSEVPQNLSASRPQDRQFILSSKKLLLSDSGFYLCASLRGTEAFFGQGTRLTVV.

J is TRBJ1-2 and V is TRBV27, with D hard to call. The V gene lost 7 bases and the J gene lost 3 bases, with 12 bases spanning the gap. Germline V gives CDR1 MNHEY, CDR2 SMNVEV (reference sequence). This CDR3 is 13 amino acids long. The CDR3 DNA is TGTGCCAGCACCAAGACTCCGGACTATGGCTACACCTTC. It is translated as CASTKTPDYGYTF.

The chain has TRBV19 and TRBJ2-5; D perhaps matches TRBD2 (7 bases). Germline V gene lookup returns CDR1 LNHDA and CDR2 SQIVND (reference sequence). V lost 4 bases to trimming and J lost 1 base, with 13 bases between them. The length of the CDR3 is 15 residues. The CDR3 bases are TGTGCCAGTAGTAAGGGACGGGGGGCCCAAGAGACCCAGTACTTC. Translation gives CASSKGRGAQETQYF.

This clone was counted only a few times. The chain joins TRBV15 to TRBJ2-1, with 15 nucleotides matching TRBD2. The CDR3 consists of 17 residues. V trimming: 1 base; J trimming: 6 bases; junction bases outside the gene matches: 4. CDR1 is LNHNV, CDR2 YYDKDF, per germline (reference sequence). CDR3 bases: TGTGCCACCAGCAGAGGGACTAGCGGGGGGGCCGTCAATGAGCAGTTCTTC. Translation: CATSRGTSGGAVNEQFF. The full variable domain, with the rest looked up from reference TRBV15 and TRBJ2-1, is DAMVIQNPRYQVTQFGKPVTLSCSQTLNHNVMYWYQQKSSQAPKLLFHYYDKDFNNEADTPDNFQSRRPNTSFCFLDIRSPGLGDTAMYLCATSRGTSGGAVNEQFFGPGTRLTVL.

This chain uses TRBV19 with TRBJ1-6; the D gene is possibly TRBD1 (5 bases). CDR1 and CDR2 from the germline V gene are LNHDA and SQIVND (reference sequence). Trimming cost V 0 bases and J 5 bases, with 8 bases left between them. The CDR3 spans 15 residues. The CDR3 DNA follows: TGTGCCAGTAGTATAGAGGGGGGAGATAATTCACCCCTCCACTTT. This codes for CASSIEGGDNSPLHF. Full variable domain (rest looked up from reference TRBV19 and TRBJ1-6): DGGITQSPKYLFRKEGQNVTLSCEQNLNHDAMYWYRQDPGQGLRLIYYSQIVNDFQKGDIAEGYSVSREKKESFPLTVTSAQKNPTAFYLCASSIEGGDNSPLHFGNGTRLTVT.

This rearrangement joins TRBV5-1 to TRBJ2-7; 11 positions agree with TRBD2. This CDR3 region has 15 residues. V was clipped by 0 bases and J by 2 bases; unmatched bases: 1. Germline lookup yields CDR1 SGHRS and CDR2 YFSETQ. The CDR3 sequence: CASSLVTSGAYEQYF. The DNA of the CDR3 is TGCGCCAGCAGCTTGGTGACTAGCGGGGCCTACGAGCAGTACTTC.

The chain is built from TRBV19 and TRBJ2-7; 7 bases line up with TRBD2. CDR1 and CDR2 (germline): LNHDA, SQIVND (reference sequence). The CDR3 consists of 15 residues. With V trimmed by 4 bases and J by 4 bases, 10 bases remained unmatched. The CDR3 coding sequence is TGTGCCAGTAGTAGAGGCGGGGGTGGATCATACGAGCAGTACTTC. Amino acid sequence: CASSRGGGGSYEQYF. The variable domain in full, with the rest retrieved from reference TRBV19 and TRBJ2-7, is DGGITQSPKYLFRKEGQNVTLSCEQNLNHDAMYWYRQDPGQGLRLIYYSQIVNDFQKGDIAEGYSVSREKKESFPLTVTSAQKNPTAFYLCASSRGGGGSYEQYFGPGTRLTVT.

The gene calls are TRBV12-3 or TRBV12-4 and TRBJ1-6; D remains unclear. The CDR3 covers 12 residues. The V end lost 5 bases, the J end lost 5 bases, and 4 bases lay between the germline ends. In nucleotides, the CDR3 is TGTGCCAGCAGTCCTAATAATTCACCCCTCCACTTT. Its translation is CASSPNNSPLHF.

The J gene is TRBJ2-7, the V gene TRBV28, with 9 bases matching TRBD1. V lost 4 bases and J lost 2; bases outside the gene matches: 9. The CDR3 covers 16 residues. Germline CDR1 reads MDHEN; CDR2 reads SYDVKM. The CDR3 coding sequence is TGTGCCAGCAGTTCTCGCGGGACAGGGTCCCCCTACGAGCAGTACTTC. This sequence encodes CASSSRGTGSPYEQYF.

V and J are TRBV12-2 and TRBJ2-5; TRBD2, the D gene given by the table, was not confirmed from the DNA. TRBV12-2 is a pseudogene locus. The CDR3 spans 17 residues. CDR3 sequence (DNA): TGTGCAAGTCGCCCCAAGGGGGGCGGGGGGAGTCAAGAGACCCAGTACTTC. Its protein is CASRPKGGGGSQETQYF.

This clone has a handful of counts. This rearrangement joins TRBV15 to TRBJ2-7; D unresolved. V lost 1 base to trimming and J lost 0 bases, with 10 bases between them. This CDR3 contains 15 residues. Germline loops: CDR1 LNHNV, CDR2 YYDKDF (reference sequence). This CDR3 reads CATSRGEKSSYEQYF. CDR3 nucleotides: TGTGCCACCAGCAGAGGTGAGAAAAGCTCCTACGAGCAGTACTTC.

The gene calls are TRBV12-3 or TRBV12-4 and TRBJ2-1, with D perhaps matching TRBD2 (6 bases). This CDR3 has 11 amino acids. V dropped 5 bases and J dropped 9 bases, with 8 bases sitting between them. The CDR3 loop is CASSTSTEQFF. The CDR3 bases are TGTGCCAGCAGTACTAGCACTGAGCAGTTCTTC.

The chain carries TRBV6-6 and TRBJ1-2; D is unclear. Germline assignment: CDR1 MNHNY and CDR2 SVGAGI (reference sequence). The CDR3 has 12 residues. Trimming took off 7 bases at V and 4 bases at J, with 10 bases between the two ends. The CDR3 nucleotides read TGTGCCAGCAAAATGTCCGGCTATGGCTACACCTTC. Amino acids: CASKMSGYGYTF.

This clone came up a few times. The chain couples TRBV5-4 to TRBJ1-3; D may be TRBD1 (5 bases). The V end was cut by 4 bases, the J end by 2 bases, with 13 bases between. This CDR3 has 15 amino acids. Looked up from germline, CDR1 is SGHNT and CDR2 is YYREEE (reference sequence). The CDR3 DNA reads TGTGCCAGCAGCCATCAATCAGGGACTGGAAACACCATATATTTT. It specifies CASSHQSGTGNTIYF.

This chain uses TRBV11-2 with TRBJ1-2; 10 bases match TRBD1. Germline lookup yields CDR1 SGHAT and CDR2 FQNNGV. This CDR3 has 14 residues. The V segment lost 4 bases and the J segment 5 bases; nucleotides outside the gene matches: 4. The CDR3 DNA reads TGTGCCAGCAGCTGGGCGGGACAGGGGTATGGCTACACCTTC. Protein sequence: CASSWAGQGYGYTF.

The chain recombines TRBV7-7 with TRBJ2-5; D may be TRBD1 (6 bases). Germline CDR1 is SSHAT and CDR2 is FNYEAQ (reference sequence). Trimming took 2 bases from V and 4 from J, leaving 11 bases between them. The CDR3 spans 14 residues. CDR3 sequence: CASSLTGTGETQYF. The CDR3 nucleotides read TGTGCCAGCAGCTTAACAGGGACGGGAGAGACCCAGTACTTC.

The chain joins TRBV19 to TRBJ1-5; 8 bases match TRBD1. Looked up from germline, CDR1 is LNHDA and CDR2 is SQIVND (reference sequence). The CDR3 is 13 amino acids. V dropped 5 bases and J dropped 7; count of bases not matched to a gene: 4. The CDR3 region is CASSVGTGQPQHF. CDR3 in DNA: TGTGCCAGTAGTGTGGGGACAGGACAGCCCCAGCATTTT.